The 7 T cell receptor beta chains below all came from one sample that was sequenced in a study of blood T cell repertoires in COVID-19. Only in-frame clones appear in the TCRdb table, and some are missing; sequencing was by immunoSEQ multiplex PCR. The data contain about 140,000 clones, more than 80% of them seen just once; the ten biggest clones take up 3%. Sequenced input: peripheral blood. Every receptor here comes from an older woman with active COVID-19.

The genes are TRBV4-3 and TRBJ2-7, with TRBD2 matching 7 bases. The germline CDR1 and CDR2 sequences are LGHNA and YSLEER. CDR3 length equals 19 residues. After removal of 1 base from V and 0 bases from J, the junction contained 15 bases not matched to a gene. The CDR3 here is CASSQVRTGGQSLSYEQYF. CDR3 DNA: TGCGCCAGCAGCCAAGTCAGAACGGGAGGACAAAGCCTCTCCTACGAGCAGTACTTC.

The chain recombines TRBV7-6 with TRBJ1-1; tentative D call: TRBD1 (6 bases). Germline values: CDR1 SGHVS, CDR2 FNYEAQ. The V end lost 6 bases, the J end lost 0 bases, and 11 bases lay between the germline ends. This CDR3 region has 14 residues. The CDR3 is CASSSGTLNTEAFF. In DNA form, the CDR3 reads TGTGCCAGCAGTTCCGGGACACTGAACACTGAAGCTTTCTTT.

V is TRBV7-9 and J is TRBJ2-7; D not certain. The CDR3 is 12 amino acids. V lost 5 bases and J lost 6, with 11 bases in between. CDR1 is SEHNR, CDR2 FQNEAQ, per germline (reference sequence). The CDR3 DNA sequence: TGTGCCAGCAGCCTTAATCGAGGCGAGCAGTACTTC. Translating gives CASSLNRGEQYF.

This clone was seen a single time. This rearrangement joins TRBV7-9 to TRBJ1-4, with D perhaps TRBD1 (5 bases). V lost 1 base to trimming and J lost 6 bases, with 12 bases between them. CDR3 size: 15 residues. In germline, CDR1 is SEHNR, CDR2 FQNEAQ (reference sequence). The CDR3 reads CASSLEGIPHEKLFF. For the CDR3, the DNA is TGTGCCAGCAGCTTAGAGGGGATTCCCCATGAAAAACTGTTTTTT.

V and J are TRBV6-5 and TRBJ2-3; 8 bases agree with TRBD1. This CDR3 contains 15 residues. With V trimmed by 4 bases and J by 6 bases, 9 bases remained unmatched. CDR1 and CDR2 from the germline V gene are MNHEY and SVGAGI. This CDR3 reads CASSWGQGAADTQYF. The CDR3 DNA is TGTGCCAGCAGTTGGGGGCAGGGGGCCGCTGATACGCAGTATTTT.

This chain links TRBV3-1 (or the pseudogene TRBV3-2) with TRBJ1-3; D gene unclear. This CDR3 has 18 residues. Germline V gene sequence: CDR1 LGHDT, CDR2 YNNKEL (reference sequence). Deletions cut 0 bases from V and 1 base from J, with 16 bases between. CDR3 sequence: CASSQDTRASLSGNTIYF. The CDR3 nucleotides read TGTGCCAGCAGCCAAGATACTCGCGCCTCCTTGTCTGGAAACACCATATATTTT.

This chain links TRBV25-1 with TRBJ2-7; TRBD1 aligns across 7 bases. With 4 bases clipped from V and 3 bases from J, the junction kept 12 bases outside the gene matches. The V gene's germline CDR1 is MGHDK and CDR2 SYGVNS. The CDR3 length is 16 residues. The CDR3 bases are TGTGCCAGCAGTGCCCGGGGCCGGGACAGTAACTACGAGCAGTACTTC. Its protein product is CASSARGRDSNYEQYF.